Shown below are 11 T cell receptor beta chains from a single sample sequenced in a study of blood T cell repertoires in COVID-19. TCRdb's table, derived via immunoSEQ multiplex PCR, lists solely in-frame clones and lacks some. This repertoire shows 300,000 or so clones, approximately 87% found once; its top ten account for roughly 2.9%. The specimen was peripheral blood. Source of these receptors: a woman aged 25 to 39 with COVID-19, enrolled during active disease.

The rearrangement uses TRBV15 and TRBJ1-2, with D possibly matching TRBD1 (5 bases). In germline, CDR1 is LNHNV, CDR2 YYDKDF (reference sequence). CDR3 length: 16 amino acids. V lost 0 bases and J lost 0, with 11 bases in between. The chain's CDR3 is CATSRDMLTANYGYTF. The CDR3 nucleotides are TGTGCCACCAGCAGAGATATGTTGACAGCTAACTATGGCTACACCTTC.

In its sample, this clone was seen once. The chain has TRBV19 and TRBJ1-4, with D perhaps matching TRBD1 (5 bases). Germline CDR1 LNHDA, CDR2 SQIVND (reference sequence). The CDR3 is 16 amino acids. The germline V and J ends were trimmed by 5 bases and 4 bases, with 17 bases remaining between them. For the CDR3, the DNA is TGTGCCAGTAGTCGTCTGGAGGGACTGATTAATGAAAAACTGTTTTTT. It translates to CASSRLEGLINEKLFF.

This clone was recorded once. The genes are TRBV27 and TRBJ1-2, with D tentatively TRBD1 (6 bases). V was clipped by 6 bases and J by 4 bases, with 12 bases between them. This CDR3 is built from 13 residues. In germline, CDR1 is MNHEY, CDR2 SMNVEV (reference sequence). CDR3 coding DNA: TGTGCCAGCAGCTTAGACAGGACCTATGGCTACACCTTC. This sequence encodes CASSLDRTYGYTF.

The rearrangement uses TRBV19 and TRBJ2-7; maybe TRBD1 (6 bases). Germline V gives CDR1 LNHDA, CDR2 SQIVND (reference sequence). The CDR3 has 14 amino acids. Trimming removed 7 bases from V and 2 bases from J, with 15 bases in between. The CDR3 is CASTPDRTTYEQYF. CDR3 bases: TGTGCCAGTACCCCAGACAGGACGACCTACGAGCAGTACTTC.

The rearrangement links TRBV3-1 (or the pseudogene TRBV3-2) to TRBJ2-7, with 9 bases identical to TRBD2. CDR3 length: 15 amino acids. In germline, CDR1 is LGHDT, CDR2 YNNKEL (reference sequence). Unmatched junction bases numbered 5, after V lost 4 bases and J lost 1 base. In DNA, the CDR3 is TGTGCCAGCAGCCTAAGGACTAGCGTTTCCTACGAGCAGTACTTC. Protein: CASSLRTSVSYEQYF.

This chain joins TRBV19 and TRBJ1-5; D gene uncertain. CDR1 is LNHDA, CDR2 SQIVND, per germline (reference sequence). The V end was cut by 4 bases, the J end by 3 bases, with 4 bases between. This CDR3 spans 12 amino acids. CDR3 sequence reads: CASSRLNQPQHF. Here the CDR3 DNA reads TGTGCCAGTAGTAGGCTCAATCAGCCCCAGCATTTT. The full variable domain, completed using reference TRBV19 and TRBJ1-5, is DGGITQSPKYLFRKEGQNVTLSCEQNLNHDAMYWYRQDPGQGLRLIYYSQIVNDFQKGDIAEGYSVSREKKESFPLTVTSAQKNPTAFYLCASSRLNQPQHFGDGTRLSIL.

J is TRBJ1-2 and V is TRBV19; 7 bases are shared with TRBD1. V shed 2 bases and J 6 bases; nucleotides not matched to a gene: 15. The CDR3 length is 17 residues. Germline CDR1 LNHDA, CDR2 SQIVND (reference sequence). The CDR3 sequence is CASSIRSRQGSADGYTF. The CDR3 bases are TGTGCCAGTAGTATAAGATCCCGACAGGGCTCCGCGGATGGCTACACCTTC.

V and J are TRBV9 and TRBJ1-1; D not resolved. The V end was cut by 4 bases, the J end by 1 base, with 8 bases between. Germline lookup yields CDR1 SGDLS and CDR2 YYNGEE. This CDR3 is 13 amino acids long. CDR3 nucleotides: TGTGCCAGCAGCCCCAGACAGAACACTGAAGCTTTCTTT. It codes for CASSPRQNTEAFF.

The chain joins TRBV20-1 to TRBJ1-5; no clear D gene. The length of the CDR3 is 13 residues. The germline V gene has CDR1 DFQATT and CDR2 SNEGSKA (reference sequence). V gave up 3 bases and J gave up 3 bases, with 9 bases separating them. The CDR3 reads CSASQQYNQPQHF. The CDR3 nucleotides read TGCAGTGCTAGTCAACAGTACAATCAGCCCCAGCATTTT.

The V call is TRBV10-3, the J call TRBJ2-1; 9 bases map to TRBD1. V shed 5 bases, J shed 8 bases, and the junction held 10 bases outside the gene matches. Germline V gene data show CDR1 as ENHRY and CDR2 as SYGVKD. This CDR3 region has 15 residues. The CDR3 DNA follows: TGTGCCATCAGTTCTGGACAGGGGTCGCGGGATGAGCAGTTCTTC. Protein product: CAISSGQGSRDEQFF.

This clone was counted a single time. The J gene is TRBJ2-3, the V gene TRBV11-2, with TRBD2 as a possible D gene (6 bases). From germline, CDR1 is SGHAT and CDR2 FQNNGV. The CDR3 is made up of 15 amino acids. The V and J ends lost 0 bases and 0 bases respectively, with 7 bases between them. CDR3 amino acids: CASSLDGTSTDTQYF. DNA for the CDR3: TGTGCCAGCAGCTTAGACGGGACTAGCACAGATACGCAGTATTTT.